The 21 T cell receptor beta chains reported below all come from one sample, sequenced in a study of blood T cell repertoires in COVID-19. The protocol was immunoSEQ multiplex PCR, while the TCRdb copy is restricted to in-frame clones and leaves out a portion. Of 50,000 to 60,000 clones detected, about nine tenths appear once; the ten largest clones hold approximately 6.2%. Input material: peripheral blood. The receptors derive from a man in his forties with acute or convalescent COVID-19.

The chain is built from TRBV19 and TRBJ1-4; a weak D match, TRBD1 (6 bases). From germline, CDR1 is LNHDA and CDR2 SQIVND (reference sequence). The CDR3 totals 13 residues. With 10 bases removed from V and 8 bases from J, the gap between germline ends came to 17 bases. The CDR3 coding sequence is TGTGCCACTAGACAGGCTCGGGAGGAAAAACTGTTTTTT. It translates to CATRQAREEKLFF.

The chain combines TRBV5-1 with TRBJ1-3, with D tentatively TRBD1 (5 bases). V was cut by 4 bases and J by 1 base, with 15 bases left in between. Germline lookup yields CDR1 SGHRS and CDR2 YFSETQ. This CDR3 has 16 amino acids. CDR3 in DNA: TGCGCCAGCAGCCTGGGGGAGATGTCATCTGGAAACACCATATATTTT. It translates to CASSLGEMSSGNTIYF.

J is TRBJ1-1 and V is TRBV7-2, with D perhaps TRBD1 (5 bases). Between the trimmed V and J ends, which lost 0 bases and 11 bases, there was a span of 13 bases. The germline CDR1 and CDR2 sequences are SGHTA and FQGNSA. The CDR3 contains 13 residues. CDR3 in DNA: TGTGCCAGCAGCTTAGCACGGCAGGGTGACGCTTTCTTT. Its protein product is CASSLARQGDAFF. Complete variable domain (other parts from reference TRBV7-2 and TRBJ1-1): GAGVSQSPSNKVTEKGKDVELRCDPISGHTALYWYRQSLGQGLEFLIYFQGNSAPDKSGLPSDRFSAERTGGSVSTLTIQRTQQEDSAVYLCASSLARQGDAFFGQGTRLTVV.

The chain couples TRBV12-5 to TRBJ2-1, with D possibly matching TRBD2 (6 bases). There are 15 residues in the CDR3. Germline V gives CDR1 LGHNT, CDR2 FRNRAP. The V end was cut by 5 bases, the J end by 0 bases, with 11 bases between. As DNA, the CDR3 is TGTGCTAGTGGTGGGGGGAATAGCTCCTACAATGAGCAGTTCTTC. Encoded protein: CASGGGNSSYNEQFF.

The chain combines TRBV19 with TRBJ2-3; D gene ambiguous. This CDR3 is built from 13 residues. Trimming stripped 3 bases from V and 6 bases from J, with 10 bases between. From germline, CDR1 is LNHDA and CDR2 SQIVND (reference sequence). The CDR3 loop is CASSIPGPDTQYF. Here the CDR3 DNA reads TGTGCCAGTAGTATCCCTGGGCCGGATACGCAGTATTTT. The full variable domain, in which reference TRBV19 and TRBJ2-3 provide the parts outside the CDR3, is DGGITQSPKYLFRKEGQNVTLSCEQNLNHDAMYWYRQDPGQGLRLIYYSQIVNDFQKGDIAEGYSVSREKKESFPLTVTSAQKNPTAFYLCASSIPGPDTQYFGPGTRLTVL.

V gene TRBV29-1 combines with J gene TRBJ1-2; D is undetermined. Germline V lookup: CDR1 SQVTM, CDR2 ANQGSEA. V was cut by 4 bases and J by 4 bases, with 19 bases left in between. The CDR3 has 15 amino acids. CDR3: CSVGIIGKAGYGYTF. The CDR3, as DNA: TGCAGCGTTGGCATTATAGGAAAAGCGGGCTATGGCTACACCTTC.

The rearrangement links TRBV20-1 to TRBJ2-1; 7 bases map to TRBD2. This CDR3 comprises 13 residues. Germline CDR1 DFQATT, CDR2 SNEGSKA (reference sequence). Trimming removed 3 bases from V and 4 bases from J; junction bases left unmatched: 3. The CDR3 sequence is CSASRTRYNEQFF. In nucleotides, the CDR3 is TGCAGTGCTAGTAGGACTAGATACAATGAGCAGTTCTTC.

V is TRBV12-3 or TRBV12-4 and J is TRBJ1-1, with D tentatively TRBD1 (5 bases). The CDR3 length is 13 residues. V was cut by 3 bases and J by 1 base, with 6 bases left in between. CDR3 sequence (DNA): TGTGCCAGCAGTTTCAGGGAGAACACTGAAGCTTTCTTT. Translated: CASSFRENTEAFF.

J is TRBJ1-1 and V is TRBV6-5, with a tentative D call TRBD1 (6 bases). The germline V and J ends were trimmed by 5 bases and 4 bases, with 11 bases remaining between them. The CDR3 runs 13 residues. Germline values: CDR1 MNHEY, CDR2 SVGAGI. CDR3 in DNA: TGTGCCAGCAGTCCAGGGGACGGCACTGAAGCTTTCTTT. As protein: CASSPGDGTEAFF.

By frequency in the sample, this clone is medium-sized (0.01 to 0.1%). This rearrangement joins TRBV20-1 to TRBJ1-1; TRBD1 matches at 7 bases. The germline CDR1 and CDR2 sequences are DFQATT and SNEGSKA (reference sequence). The CDR3 is made up of 11 amino acids. V was pared by 0 bases and J by 8 bases, with 0 bases of the junction left unmatched. The DNA of the CDR3 is TGCAGTGCTAGAGAGGACAGGGAAGCTTTCTTT. This gives the protein CSAREDREAFF.

The chain has TRBV5-1 and TRBJ2-3; no firm D call. Deletions cut 4 bases from V and 3 bases from J, with 9 bases between. The length of the CDR3 is 13 residues. CDR1 is SGHRS, CDR2 YFSETQ, per germline. The CDR3 reads CASSPQDTDTQYF. The CDR3 nucleotides read TGCGCCAGCAGCCCCCAGGATACAGATACGCAGTATTTT.

The chain carries TRBV30 and TRBJ2-2, with unresolved D. Germline CDR1 is GTSNPN and CDR2 is SVGIG (reference sequence). The CDR3 is made up of 13 amino acids. The V end lost 3 bases, the J end lost 8 bases, and 13 bases lay between the germline ends. Written as DNA, the CDR3 is TGTGCCTGGAGAATCTCGGTTACTGGGGAGCTGTTTTTT. This sequence encodes CAWRISVTGELFF.

The chain carries TRBV6-5 and TRBJ2-6; D unclear. Germline values: CDR1 MNHEY, CDR2 SVGAGI. The germline V and J ends were trimmed by 2 bases and 2 bases, with 10 bases remaining between them. The CDR3 has 16 amino acids. In DNA form, the CDR3 reads TGTGCCAGCAGTTACCCCCGTCCCGCTGGGGCCAACGTCCTGACTTTC. Protein product: CASSYPRPAGANVLTF.

The V gene is TRBV6-5, the J gene TRBJ1-4; D is unclear. This CDR3 spans 15 amino acids. Germline V lookup: CDR1 MNHEY, CDR2 SVGAGI. The V end was cut by 6 bases, the J end by 7 bases, with 18 bases between. The CDR3 loop reads CASSILLGGGEKLFF. The CDR3, as DNA: TGTGCCAGCAGCATCCTCCTCGGAGGCGGTGAAAAACTGTTTTTT.

V and J are TRBV19 and TRBJ2-1; 7 bases match TRBD2. V lost 5 bases, J lost 0 bases, and 7 bases stayed unmatched. The CDR3 spans 16 residues. The germline CDR1 and CDR2 sequences are LNHDA and SQIVND (reference sequence). CDR3 nucleotides: TGTGCCAGTAGTTCACCTAGCGGTAGCTCCTACAATGAGCAGTTCTTC. Translated: CASSSPSGSSYNEQFF.

V is TRBV3-1 (or the pseudogene TRBV3-2) and J is TRBJ1-2, with 8 bases fitting TRBD1. Germline V gene lookup returns CDR1 LGHDT and CDR2 YNNKEL (reference sequence). The CDR3 consists of 13 residues. The J segment lost 7 bases and the V segment lost 1 base, leaving 2 bases of the junction unmatched. CDR3 DNA sequence: TGTGCCAGCAGCCAAGCAGGGGGCATTGGCTACACCTTC. Encoded protein: CASSQAGGIGYTF.

The chain carries TRBV29-1 and TRBJ2-3; 9 nucleotides agree with TRBD2. CDR1 is SQVTM and CDR2 is ANQGSEA in the germline V gene. CDR3 length: 11 residues. The J segment lost 5 bases and the V segment lost 7 bases, leaving 1 base of the junction unmatched. CDR3 region: CSGREGDTQYF. Written as DNA, the CDR3 is TGCAGCGGGCGGGAGGGAGATACGCAGTATTTT.

The chain is built from TRBV24-1 and TRBJ2-5, with TRBD2 identical over 10 bases. Looked up from germline, CDR1 is KGHDR and CDR2 is SFDVKD. The CDR3 consists of 15 residues. V was clipped by 7 bases and J by 2 bases; unmatched bases: 6. CDR3 DNA: TGTGCCACCAGGGCTAGCGGGGGACTTCAAGAGACCCAGTACTTC. Its translation: CATRASGGLQETQYF.

The rearrangement joins TRBV7-6 to TRBJ1-2, with TRBD1 identical over 7 bases. The CDR3 length is 14 residues. Germline loops: CDR1 SGHVS, CDR2 FNYEAQ. V was pared by 3 bases and J by 2 bases, with 3 bases of the junction left unmatched. The CDR3 is CASSLGTENYGYTF. As DNA, the CDR3 is TGTGCCAGCAGCTTGGGGACAGAGAACTATGGCTACACCTTC.

The chain combines TRBV7-2 with TRBJ1-1; 7 bases align to TRBD1. Germline V lookup: CDR1 SGHTA, CDR2 FQGNSA. This CDR3 comprises 15 residues. V gave up 5 bases and J gave up 5 bases; unmatched junction bases: 11. CDR3 protein: CASSPTGDRPTEAFF. CDR3 nucleotide sequence: TGTGCCAGCAGCCCCACAGGGGATCGACCTACTGAAGCTTTCTTT.

This chain uses TRBV7-9 with TRBJ2-1; no clear D gene. V shed 4 bases and J shed 4 bases, with 5 bases lying between them. In germline, CDR1 is SEHNR, CDR2 FQNEAQ (reference sequence). CDR3 length: 12 amino acids. The CDR3 DNA follows: TGTGCCAGCAGCTCCAGATACAATGAGCAGTTCTTC. As protein: CASSSRYNEQFF.